One T cell receptor (beta chain) is described in this entry. Germline loops: CDR1 SGHNT, CDR2 YYREEE (reference sequence). Germline trimming cut 0 bases from V and 5 bases from J; bases unmatched to any gene: 6. CDR3 length equals 15 residues. The data were taken from a study of technical replicates of blood from several donors. Some clones are missing from TCRdb's copy, which holds only in-frame ones; the method was immunoSEQ multiplex PCR. The sample has approximately 80,000 clones; roughly 98% are singletons. Specimen: T cells isolated from PBMCs. The receptor's source is a human donor in good health. The chain is built from TRBV5-4 and TRBJ2-7, with 9 bases identical to TRBD1. CDR3 sequence: CASSLGTGDFNEQYF. CDR3 DNA: TGTGCCAGCAGCTTGGGGACAGGGGATTTCAACGAGCAGTACTTC. The full variable domain, completed using reference TRBV5-4 and TRBJ2-7, is ETGVTQSPTHLIKTRGQQVTLRCSSQSGHNTVSWYQQALGQGPQFIFQYYREEENGRGNFPPRFSGLQFPNYSSELNVNALELDDSALYLCASSLGTGDFNEQYFGPGTRLTVT.